This entry concerns a single T cell receptor beta chain. Assay: immunoSEQ multiplex PCR; the TCRdb copy retains only in-frame clones and omits some. Of about 86,000 clones listed, approximately 89% were seen once; the top ten hold about 2.2%. These data are taken from a study of T cell responses to AZD1222 COVID-19 vaccine. The CDR3 contains 15 residues. CDR1 and CDR2 (germline): SEHNR, FQNEAQ (reference sequence). The ends were cut back, 5 bases at V and 1 base at J, with 14 bases in the middle. Sequences were derived from peripheral blood, sampled on day 0 of AZD1222 vaccination. The sequence derives from an adult in good health. The chain combines TRBV7-9 with TRBJ1-1, with unresolved D. CDR3 nucleotide sequence: TGTGCCAGCAGCGCCACCATTCATACGAACACTGAAGCTTTCTTT. As protein: CASSATIHTNTEAFF.